The 7 T cell receptor beta chains reported below all come from one sample, sequenced in a study of blood T cell repertoires in COVID-19. Produced via immunoSEQ multiplex PCR; TCRdb's table is partial and in-frame only. The top ten hold 1% of the sample, which has 320,000 or so clones, about 90% seen once. The sequencing sample was made of PBMCs or T cells enriched from blood (not recorded which). The receptor source for this set is a woman under 40 who had recovered from COVID-19.

This sequence joins TRBV2 and TRBJ2-5; 9 bases align to TRBD1. Per the germline V gene, CDR1 is SNHLY and CDR2 is FYNNEI. The junction had 5 bases not matched to a gene; V was cut back by 7 bases and J by 5 bases. The CDR3 runs 13 residues. CDR3 sequence reads: CASTRDREETQYF. The CDR3 DNA reads TGTGCCAGCACTCGGGACAGGGAGGAGACCCAGTACTTC. Full variable domain (outside the CDR3, taken from reference TRBV2 and TRBJ2-5): EPEVTQTPSHQVTQMGQEVILRCVPISNHLYFYWYRQILGQKVEFLVSFYNNEISEKSEIFDDQFSVERPDGSNFTLKIRSTKLEDSAMYFCASTRDREETQYFGPGTRLLVL.

The chain recombines TRBV5-1 with TRBJ2-2; perhaps TRBD2 as D (6 bases). CDR3 length: 19 amino acids. The V gene lost 1 base and the J gene lost 1 base, with 20 bases spanning the gap. The germline CDR1 and CDR2 sequences are SGHRS and YFSETQ. DNA for the CDR3: TGCGCCAGCAGCTTGCTAAATCTGGGCGGAGCGGGGAACACCGGGGAGCTGTTTTTT. Protein sequence: CASSLLNLGGAGNTGELFF.

V gene TRBV3-1 (or the pseudogene TRBV3-2) combines with J gene TRBJ1-3; the D is unclear. Between the trimmed V and J ends, which lost 4 bases and 0 bases, there was a span of 10 bases. Germline CDR1 reads LGHDT; CDR2 reads YNNKEL (reference sequence). CDR3 size: 15 residues. CDR3 DNA sequence: TGTGCCAGCAGCCCAGTTTCGTTCTCTGGAAACACCATATATTTT. This codes for CASSPVSFSGNTIYF.

The V call is TRBV12-3 or TRBV12-4, the J call TRBJ1-1, with D maybe TRBD1 (5 bases). The germline V and J ends were trimmed by 6 bases and 6 bases, with 14 bases remaining between them. The CDR3 spans 13 residues. CDR3 in DNA: TGTGCCAGCAGCCCTGGCGGGGGGGCTGAAGCTTTCTTT. It translates to CASSPGGGAEAFF.

The chain joins TRBV5-1 to TRBJ2-3, with D tentatively TRBD2 (6 bases). V was trimmed by 5 bases and J by 0 bases, leaving 10 bases between them. CDR1 SGHRS and CDR2 YFSETQ come from the germline V gene. CDR3 length equals 14 residues. The CDR3, as DNA: TGCGCCAGCAGAACGGGACTGAGCACAGATACGCAGTATTTT. Its translation: CASRTGLSTDTQYF.

This rearrangement joins TRBV10-3 to TRBJ2-2; the D is unclear. This CDR3 region has 11 residues. V gave up 11 bases and J gave up 0 bases, with 4 bases separating them. The germline CDR1 and CDR2 sequences are ENHRY and SYGVKD. The CDR3 loop is CASANTGELFF. The CDR3 DNA sequence: TGTGCCTCCGCGAACACCGGGGAGCTGTTTTTT.

This clone was detected only once. The chain combines TRBV5-1 with TRBJ2-2; D remains ambiguous. V gave up 6 bases and J gave up 7 bases, with 13 bases separating them. There are 13 residues in the CDR3. Germline V gene data show CDR1 as SGHRS and CDR2 as YFSETQ. CDR3 sequence: CASTQNVDGELFF. Here the CDR3 DNA reads TGCGCCAGCACCCAGAACGTTGACGGGGAGCTGTTTTTT. Complete variable domain (other parts from reference TRBV5-1 and TRBJ2-2): KAGVTQTPRYLIKTRGQQVTLSCSPISGHRSVSWYQQTPGQGLQFLFEYFSETQRNKGNFPGRFSGRQFSNSRSEMNVSTLELGDSALYLCASTQNVDGELFFGEGSRLTVL.